This TCR beta chain was identified in a study of shared clonotypes between healthy human individuals. TCRdb's copy holds only in-frame clones and misses some; the assay was immunoSEQ multiplex PCR. The table records 2 million to 2.5 million clones, around 95% of them present only once. V shed 2 bases and J shed 1 base, with 21 bases lying between them. Germline V CDR1 and CDR2: SGHTS, YDEGEE. The CDR3 has 18 residues. The TCR sequence derives from a man between 18 and 35 years old in good health. Sequencing used naive CD4+ T cells sorted from blood. The subset here: CD45RA+ positively selected. The gene calls are TRBV5-8 and TRBJ2-5; maybe TRBD2 (5 bases). The CDR3 DNA reads TGTGCCAGCAGCTTACGTCTAGCTAAGTTCGTCGGCCAAGAGACCCAGTACTTC. Its translation: CASSLRLAKFVGQETQYF.